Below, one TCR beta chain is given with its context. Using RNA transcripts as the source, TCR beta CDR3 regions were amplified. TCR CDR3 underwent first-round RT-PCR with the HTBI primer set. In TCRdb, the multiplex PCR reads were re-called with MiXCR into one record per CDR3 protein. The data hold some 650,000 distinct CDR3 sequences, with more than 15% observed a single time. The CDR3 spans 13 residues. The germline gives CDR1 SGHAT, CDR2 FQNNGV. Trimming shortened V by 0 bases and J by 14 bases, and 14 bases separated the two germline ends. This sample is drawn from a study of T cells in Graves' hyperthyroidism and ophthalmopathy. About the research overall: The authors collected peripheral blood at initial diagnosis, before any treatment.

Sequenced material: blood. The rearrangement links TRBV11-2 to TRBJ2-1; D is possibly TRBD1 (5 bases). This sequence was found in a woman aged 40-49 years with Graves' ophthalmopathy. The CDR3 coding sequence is TGTGCCAGCAGCTTAGATACAGGTCAAAAGGAGTTCTTC. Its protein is CASSLDTGQKEFF.